A selection of T cell receptor beta chains follows, all from one sample in a study of shared clonotypes between healthy human individuals. Sequencing used immunoSEQ multiplex PCR; TCRdb keeps in-frame clones, though not all of them. The sample has 950,000 to 1,300,000 clones; under 80% are singletons. The sample comprised memory CD4+ T cells sorted from blood. These receptor sequences come from a man between 18 and 29 years old in good health. Both conserved end residues are part of each CDR3. The order of the fields is clone size, J gene, V gene, D gene, CDR3 DNA, CDR3 protein. The D gene is left open where the match is weak. Clone size is not always given. Where it is, it says once, few, many or a class for expanded clones.

abundance: -; j_gene: TRBJ2-6; v_gene: TRBV7-7; d_gene: -; CDR3nt: TGTGCTAGCTCGAACTCTGGGGCCAACGTCCTGACTTTC; CDR3aa: CASSNSGANVLTF
abundance: -; j_gene: TRBJ1-5; v_gene: TRBV13; d_gene: TRBD1; CDR3nt: TGTGCCAGCAGCGCCGGGACAGGTAATCAGCCCCAGCATTTT; CDR3aa: CASSAGTGNQPQHF
abundance: -; j_gene: TRBJ2-5; v_gene: TRBV30; d_gene: -; CDR3nt: TGTGCCTGGAGCAGGGACCAAGAGACCCAGTACTTC; CDR3aa: CAWSRDQETQYF
abundance: once; j_gene: TRBJ1-1; v_gene: TRBV5-5; d_gene: TRBD1; CDR3nt: TGTGCCAGCAGCTTGGGTGGGACAGCGAACACTGAAGCTTTCTTT; CDR3aa: CASSLGGTANTEAFF
abundance: -; j_gene: TRBJ2-5; v_gene: TRBV5-1; d_gene: TRBD2; CDR3nt: TGCGCCAGCAGGGCGGGGGATCAAGAGACCCAGTACTTC; CDR3aa: CASRAGDQETQYF
abundance: -; j_gene: TRBJ1-5; v_gene: TRBV6-1; d_gene: -; CDR3nt: TGTGCCAGCAGTGGTGGGACTCCCGGACGCAATCAGCCCCAGCATTTT; CDR3aa: CASSGGTPGRNQPQHF
abundance: -; j_gene: TRBJ1-3; v_gene: TRBV4-1; d_gene: -; CDR3nt: TGCGCCAGCAGCCAAGTTGGCTCTGGAAACACCATATATTTT; CDR3aa: CASSQVGSGNTIYF
abundance: -; j_gene: TRBJ2-4; v_gene: TRBV6-5; d_gene: -; CDR3nt: TGTGCCAGCAGCCCCCCCGCAGGGTCCAAAAACATTCAGTACTTC; CDR3aa: CASSPPAGSKNIQYF
abundance: -; j_gene: TRBJ1-1; v_gene: TRBV5-4; d_gene: -; CDR3nt: TGTGCCAGCAGCCAGGGGAACACTGAAGCTTTCTTT; CDR3aa: CASSQGNTEAFF
abundance: -; j_gene: TRBJ2-2; v_gene: TRBV6-5; d_gene: -; CDR3nt: TGTGCCAGCAGGCCCGGGACAACGAACACCGGGGAGCTGTTTTTT; CDR3aa: CASRPGTTNTGELFF
abundance: once; j_gene: TRBJ1-5; v_gene: TRBV27; d_gene: -; CDR3nt: TGTGCCAGCAGTTCGACGGGACGGCCCCAGCATTTT; CDR3aa: CASSSTGRPQHF
abundance: -; j_gene: TRBJ1-1; v_gene: TRBV5-6; d_gene: TRBD1; CDR3nt: TGTGCCAGCAGCTGGGGACAGGGGCATAACACTGAAGCTTTCTTT; CDR3aa: CASSWGQGHNTEAFF
abundance: -; j_gene: TRBJ2-6; v_gene: TRBV4-2; d_gene: -; CDR3nt: TGTGCCAGCAGCCAGAGAGCACTCAAGGCCTCTGGGGCCAACGTCCTGACTTTC; CDR3aa: CASSQRALKASGANVLTF
abundance: -; j_gene: TRBJ2-7; v_gene: TRBV2; d_gene: TRBD1; CDR3nt: TGTGCCAGCGGCAAGGGACAGGGGGTCTACGAGCAGTACTTC; CDR3aa: CASGKGQGVYEQYF
abundance: -; j_gene: TRBJ2-3; v_gene: TRBV11-2; d_gene: -; CDR3nt: TGTGCCAGCAGCTCAATACAGGGTTTCATTGGAACAGATACGCAGTATTTT; CDR3aa: CASSSIQGFIGTDTQYF
abundance: -; j_gene: TRBJ1-5; v_gene: TRBV4-1; d_gene: TRBD1; CDR3nt: TGCGCCAGCAGCCGCCAGACAGGGGCAGGTCAGCCCCAGCATTTT; CDR3aa: CASSRQTGAGQPQHF
abundance: -; j_gene: TRBJ2-5; v_gene: TRBV2; d_gene: -; CDR3nt: TGTGCCAGCACAAGCTGGGGAAGGCAAGAGACCCAGTACTTC; CDR3aa: CASTSWGRQETQYF
abundance: -; j_gene: TRBJ1-2; v_gene: TRBV5-6; d_gene: -; CDR3nt: TGTGCCAGCAGCTTGGACCGGTCCGCCTATGGCTACACCTTC; CDR3aa: CASSLDRSAYGYTF
abundance: -; j_gene: TRBJ1-5; v_gene: TRBV19; d_gene: -; CDR3nt: TGTGCCAGTAGTATGATAGGGGTTAGCAATCAGCCCCAGCATTTT; CDR3aa: CASSMIGVSNQPQHF
abundance: few; j_gene: TRBJ2-7; v_gene: TRBV7-2; d_gene: -; CDR3nt: TGTGCCAGCAGCTCCGGGACTGTCTTCGAGCAGTACTTC; CDR3aa: CASSSGTVFEQYF
abundance: -; j_gene: TRBJ2-2; v_gene: TRBV7-2; d_gene: TRBD1; CDR3nt: TGTGCCAGCAGCCATAACCAGGGGGCTAGTGGGGAGCTGTTTTTT; CDR3aa: CASSHNQGASGELFF
abundance: -; j_gene: TRBJ2-7; v_gene: TRBV28; d_gene: -; CDR3nt: TGTGCCAGCAGTCCTCCACGGGCTTTAGGGGGGGCCGGCGAGCAGTACTTC; CDR3aa: CASSPPRALGGAGEQYF
abundance: -; j_gene: TRBJ2-7; v_gene: TRBV5-4; d_gene: -; CDR3nt: TGTGCCAGCAGCGGGTATGGAGTGGGGGAGCAGTACTTC; CDR3aa: CASSGYGVGEQYF
abundance: -; j_gene: TRBJ2-7; v_gene: TRBV7-2; d_gene: -; CDR3nt: TGTGCCAGCAGCTTATCTGCAACAGGGCCGAGCTACGAGCAGTACTTC; CDR3aa: CASSLSATGPSYEQYF
abundance: -; j_gene: TRBJ2-7; v_gene: TRBV2; d_gene: -; CDR3nt: TGTGCCAGCAACGAGCGACAGTCCGCCTCCTTTGAGCAGTACTTC; CDR3aa: CASNERQSASFEQYF
abundance: -; j_gene: TRBJ2-1; v_gene: TRBV11-3; d_gene: -; CDR3nt: TGTGCCAGCAGCCTGTTCGGAGCGTCGACCTACAATGAGCAGTTCTTC; CDR3aa: CASSLFGASTYNEQFF
abundance: -; j_gene: TRBJ2-7; v_gene: TRBV5-1; d_gene: -; CDR3nt: TGCGCCAGCAGCTTGAACACGGAGAGCTCCTACGAGCAGTACTTC; CDR3aa: CASSLNTESSYEQYF
abundance: -; j_gene: TRBJ1-2; v_gene: TRBV5-6; d_gene: -; CDR3nt: TGTGCCAGCAGCTTGGCCATGGATAACTATGGCTACACCTTC; CDR3aa: CASSLAMDNYGYTF
abundance: -; j_gene: TRBJ1-5; v_gene: TRBV19; d_gene: -; CDR3nt: TGTGCCAGTAGTATGGGTTACGGTATGTACGGACATAAAAACCGGAATCAGCCCCAGCATTTT; CDR3aa: CASSMGYGMYGHKNRNQPQHF
abundance: -; j_gene: TRBJ2-5; v_gene: TRBV29-1; d_gene: -; CDR3nt: TGCAGCGTTACCGACCGACGGAGAGGGGAGACCCAGTACTTC; CDR3aa: CSVTDRRRGETQYF
abundance: -; j_gene: TRBJ2-7; v_gene: TRBV30; d_gene: TRBD2; CDR3nt: TGTGCCTGGAGAACGGGAGGTTGGGACGAGCAGTACTTC; CDR3aa: CAWRTGGWDEQYF
abundance: -; j_gene: TRBJ2-1; v_gene: TRBV5-4; d_gene: TRBD2; CDR3nt: TGTGCCAGCAGCCAGTCTAGCGGGAGCTACAATGAGCAGTTCTTC; CDR3aa: CASSQSSGSYNEQFF
abundance: -; j_gene: TRBJ2-2; v_gene: TRBV6-1; d_gene: -; CDR3nt: TGTGCCAGCTGGGGCAGGACGGTCACCGGGGAGCTGTTTTTT; CDR3aa: CASWGRTVTGELFF
abundance: -; j_gene: TRBJ1-4; v_gene: TRBV7-9; d_gene: TRBD1; CDR3nt: TGTGCCAGCAGCTTAGCCTACAGGGGGCGTGGGGAAAAACTGTTTTTT; CDR3aa: CASSLAYRGRGEKLFF
abundance: -; j_gene: TRBJ2-6; v_gene: TRBV14; d_gene: TRBD1; CDR3nt: TGTGCCAGCAGCCAAGCCGGGACAGGGGCATCCAACGTCCTGACTTTC; CDR3aa: CASSQAGTGASNVLTF
abundance: -; j_gene: TRBJ2-2; v_gene: TRBV5-1; d_gene: TRBD1; CDR3nt: TGCGCCAGCAGCTTAAGACAGGGTAGGGACGGGGAGCTGTTTTTT; CDR3aa: CASSLRQGRDGELFF
abundance: -; j_gene: TRBJ1-4; v_gene: TRBV9; d_gene: TRBD1; CDR3nt: TGTGCCAGCAGCCGAGCAATAGGGGGCCTAGCTAATGAAAAACTGTTTTTT; CDR3aa: CASSRAIGGLANEKLFF
abundance: -; j_gene: TRBJ2-6; v_gene: TRBV18; d_gene: -; CDR3nt: TGTGCCAGCTCACGTCCCGAGTCTGGGGCCAACGTCCTGACTTTC; CDR3aa: CASSRPESGANVLTF
abundance: -; j_gene: TRBJ2-3; v_gene: TRBV5-1; d_gene: -; CDR3nt: TGCGCCAGCACCTCCGACGGATTCCCGTTTACAACAGATACGCAGTATTTT; CDR3aa: CASTSDGFPFTTDTQYF
abundance: -; j_gene: TRBJ1-2; v_gene: TRBV6-6; d_gene: TRBD1; CDR3nt: TGTGCCAGCAGTTACCCTAGACAGGGGGCGGGGAATGGCTACACCTTC; CDR3aa: CASSYPRQGAGNGYTF
abundance: few; j_gene: TRBJ1-5; v_gene: TRBV28; d_gene: -; CDR3nt: TGTGCCAGCAGGTCAGGGGCGCAAAATCAGCCCCAGCATTTT; CDR3aa: CASRSGAQNQPQHF
abundance: -; j_gene: TRBJ1-3; v_gene: TRBV2; d_gene: -; CDR3nt: TGTGCCAGCAGTCTAAAGGGGGGGACACCCAGAAACACCATATATTTT; CDR3aa: CASSLKGGTPRNTIYF
abundance: -; j_gene: TRBJ2-7; v_gene: TRBV5-1; d_gene: TRBD1; CDR3nt: TGCGCCAGCAGCTTGGGCCCGACAGGGAGCTCCTACGAGCAGTACTTC; CDR3aa: CASSLGPTGSSYEQYF
abundance: -; j_gene: TRBJ1-6; v_gene: TRBV2; d_gene: -; CDR3nt: TGTGCCAGCCATCCGACCGGGTTAGCTTATAATTCACCCCTCCACTTT; CDR3aa: CASHPTGLAYNSPLHF
abundance: -; j_gene: TRBJ2-7; v_gene: TRBV9; d_gene: TRBD1; CDR3nt: TGTGCCAGCAGCGTGGGGACAGGGCAATACGAGCAGTACTTC; CDR3aa: CASSVGTGQYEQYF
abundance: few; j_gene: TRBJ1-5; v_gene: TRBV27; d_gene: -; CDR3nt: TGTGCCAGCAGTGTCCCAGGGCAGCCCCAGCATTTT; CDR3aa: CASSVPGQPQHF